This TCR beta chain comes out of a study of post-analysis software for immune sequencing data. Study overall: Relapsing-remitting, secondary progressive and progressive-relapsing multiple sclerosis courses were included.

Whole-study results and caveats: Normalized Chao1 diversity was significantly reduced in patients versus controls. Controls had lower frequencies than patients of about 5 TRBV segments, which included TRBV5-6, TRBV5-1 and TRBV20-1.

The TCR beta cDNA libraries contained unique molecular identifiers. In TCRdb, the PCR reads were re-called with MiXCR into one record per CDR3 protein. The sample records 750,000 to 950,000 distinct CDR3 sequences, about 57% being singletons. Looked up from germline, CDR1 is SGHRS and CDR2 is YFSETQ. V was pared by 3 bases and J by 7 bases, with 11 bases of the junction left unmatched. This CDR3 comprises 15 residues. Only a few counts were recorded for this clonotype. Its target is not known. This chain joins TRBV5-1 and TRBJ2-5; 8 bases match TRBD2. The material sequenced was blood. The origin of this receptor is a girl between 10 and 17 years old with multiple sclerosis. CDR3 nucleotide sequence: TGCGCCAGCAGCTCCGTTGCGGGGGGCGGTAGGACCCAGTACTTC. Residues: CASSSVAGGGRTQYF.